The clone carrying this T cell receptor beta chain was observed a few times. This sample was included in a study of T cells after yellow fever vaccination. It was through 5'RACE template switching that TCR cDNA was made, with a universal primer site and UMIs added. TCRdb called the 5' RACE reads again in MiXCR, with one record for every CDR3 protein. The sample gives about 130,000 distinct CDR3 sequences, around 9.8% of which show up once; 30% to 40% is in the top ten. The origin of this receptor is a man younger than 35 who received the YFV17D yellow fever vaccine. The input for sequencing was CD8+ T cells sorted from PBMCs, taken on the day of the yellow fever booster vaccination.

The CDR3 bases are TGTGCCAGCAGCGGGATGGCGGGGGGCGGCTACACCTTC. Encoded protein: CASSGMAGGGYTF. This chain connects TRBV12-3 or TRBV12-4 to TRBJ1-2; D is perhaps TRBD1 (6 bases). V shed 6 bases and J shed 8 bases, with 16 bases lying between them. The CDR3 has 13 residues.